This paragraph covers one T cell receptor beta chain sequence. This sample was taken from a study of blood T cell repertoires in COVID-19. Study context: Researchers got acute and convalescent COVID-19 samples from the United States, Italy and Spain. T cells, B-cell-depleted T cells, or PBMCs supplied cDNA or gDNA.

Original analysis: Using reference gene primer amplification, nucleated cell counts were estimated. TCRdb keeps only in-frame clones here, not all; method: immunoSEQ multiplex PCR. The DNA gave D and trimming, while V, J and clone size come from that table. The table shows about 33,000 clones, with almost 85% occurring only once. The CDR3 length is 15 residues. The chain links TRBV21-1 to TRBJ1-5; the table's D gene call, TRBD1, was not cross checked with the DNA. TRBV21-1 is tagged as a pseudogene. Sequencing was performed on peripheral blood. The clonotype was recovered from an elderly man with active COVID-19. The CDR3: CPNRDRANSNQPQHF. CDR3 in DNA: TGTCCCAATCGGGACAGGGCAAACAGCAATCAGCCCCAGCATTTT.